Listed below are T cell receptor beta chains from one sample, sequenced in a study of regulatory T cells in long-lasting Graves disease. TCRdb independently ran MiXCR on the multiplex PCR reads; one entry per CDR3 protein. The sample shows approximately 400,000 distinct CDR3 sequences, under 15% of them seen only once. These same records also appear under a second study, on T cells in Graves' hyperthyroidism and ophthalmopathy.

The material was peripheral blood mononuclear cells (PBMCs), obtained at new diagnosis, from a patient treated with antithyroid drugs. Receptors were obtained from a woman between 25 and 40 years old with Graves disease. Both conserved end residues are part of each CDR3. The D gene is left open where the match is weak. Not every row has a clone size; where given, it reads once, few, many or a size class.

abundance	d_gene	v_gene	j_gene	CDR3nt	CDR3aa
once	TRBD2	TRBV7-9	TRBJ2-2	TGTGCCAGCAGCATGGGGGGGATTTCGGCGGGGGAGCTGTTTTTT	CASSMGGISAGELFF
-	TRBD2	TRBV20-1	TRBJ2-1	TGCAGTGTTGCTAGTCTGGGGCTAGCGGCTAATGAGCAGTTCTTC	CSVASLGLAANEQFF
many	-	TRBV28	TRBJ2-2	TGTGCCAGCAGTTTTGGAGGACCCGGGGAGCTGTTTTTT	CASSFGGPGELFF
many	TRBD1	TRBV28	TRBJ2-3	TGTGCCAGCAGTTCCCACAGGGGGGATACGCAGTATTTT	CASSSHRGDTQYF
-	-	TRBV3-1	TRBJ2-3	TGTGCCAGCAGCCCAGAGGAAGGAAGAGGGGATACGCAGTATTTT	CASSPEEGRGDTQYF
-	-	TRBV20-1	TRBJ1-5	TGCAGTGCTAGAGGGGGGACGGTTGGCAATCAGCCCCAGCATTTT	CSARGGTVGNQPQHF
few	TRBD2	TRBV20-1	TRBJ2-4	TGCAGTGCTAGCGTTGGGCGGGAGCCGGGTCAAAACATTCAGTACTTC	CSASVGREPGQNIQYF
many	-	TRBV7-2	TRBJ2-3	TGTGCCAGCAGCTTAAGGGTGAGGGCACAAGATACGCAGTATTTT	CASSLRVRAQDTQYF
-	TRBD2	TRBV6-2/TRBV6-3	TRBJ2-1	TGTGCCAGCAGTTACCCCGGGACTACCAATGAGCAGCTCTTC	CASSYPGTTNEQLF
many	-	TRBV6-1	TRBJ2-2	TGTGCCAGCAGCTTTCAAGGCAGGGCGAACACCGGGGAGCTGTTTTTT	CASSFQGRANTGELFF
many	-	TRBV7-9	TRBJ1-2	TGTGCCAGCAGCTTAGACCCTCAACAGGGAACCCATGGCTACACCTTC	CASSLDPQQGTHGYTF
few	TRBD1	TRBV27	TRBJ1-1	TGTGCCAGCTCCCCGGGACAGGGCTGGAACACCCGGCACGGTTTAGAAGCTTTCTTT	CASSPGQGWNTRHGLEAFF
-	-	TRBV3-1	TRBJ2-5	TGTGCCAGCAGCCAAGGGGGGCCCGCGGCAGGCCAAGAGACCCAGTACTTC	CASSQGGPAAGQETQYF
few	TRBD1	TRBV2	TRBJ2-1	TGTGCCAGCAGTTACCGGGACAGGGGGCTCGATGAGCAGTTCTTC	CASSYRDRGLDEQFF
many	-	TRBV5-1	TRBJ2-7	TGCGCCAGCAGCTTGGAAGGTCCTACCTACGAGCAGTACTTC	CASSLEGPTYEQYF
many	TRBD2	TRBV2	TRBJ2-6	TGTGCCACCGGACTAGGGACGACCGGGGCCAACGTCCTGACTTTC	CATGLGTTGANVLTF
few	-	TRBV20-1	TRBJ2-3	TGCAGTGCTAGATCTCCTGTAAAGGGTTCGACAGATACGCAGTATTTT	CSARSPVKGSTDTQYF
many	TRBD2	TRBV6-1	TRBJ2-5	TGTGCCAGCACAGGAGGGGGTCTGGCGGGAGGGGCCGGAGAGACCCAGTACTTC	CASTGGGLAGGAGETQYF
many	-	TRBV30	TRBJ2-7	TGTGCCTGGAGTGTAACGGCTACGGGGAAATCCCACGAGCAGTACTTC	CAWSVTATGKSHEQYF
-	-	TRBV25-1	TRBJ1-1	TGTGCCAGCAGTGGCGGAACCACTGAAGCTTTCTTT	CASSGGTTEAFF
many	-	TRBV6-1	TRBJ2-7	TGTGCCAGCAGTGGGGAGAGGTTCTACGAGCAGTACTTC	CASSGERFYEQYF
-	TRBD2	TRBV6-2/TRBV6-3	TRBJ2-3	TGTGCCAGCAGTAAGAGCGGGAGGGCCGCAGATACGCAGTATTTT	CASSKSGRAADTQYF
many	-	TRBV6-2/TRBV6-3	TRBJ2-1	TGTGCCAGCAGTTACTCGAAGGCGACGGGGACGATCTACAATGAGCAGTTCTTC	CASSYSKATGTIYNEQFF
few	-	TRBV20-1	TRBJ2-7	TGCAGTGCTAGAGATGGGCTAGGGGGCTACGAGCAGTACTTC	CSARDGLGGYEQYF
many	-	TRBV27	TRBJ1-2	TGTGCCAGCAGTTCCGGTGGCTACACCTTC	CASSSGGYTF
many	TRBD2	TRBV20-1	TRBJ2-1	TGCAGTGCTTCTAGCGGGAGTGATTACAATGAGCAGTTCTTC	CSASSGSDYNEQFF
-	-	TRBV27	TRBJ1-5	TGTGCCAGCAGCCCCCCGGGTCTCAGCTATCAGCCCCAGCATTTT	CASSPPGLSYQPQHF
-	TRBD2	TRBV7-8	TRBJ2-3	TGTGCCAGCAGCTTAGGCGGCGGCGGGAGAGGGGCAGATACGCAGTATTTT	CASSLGGGGRGADTQYF
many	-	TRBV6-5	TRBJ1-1	TGTGCCAGCAGTTACTCCCTAAACACTGAAGCTTTCTTT	CASSYSLNTEAFF
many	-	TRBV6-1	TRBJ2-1	TGTGCCAGCAGTGAACAGGGGTCCTACAATGAGCAGTTCTTC	CASSEQGSYNEQFF
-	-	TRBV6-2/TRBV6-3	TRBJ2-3	TGTGCCAGCATGACGGCGGGATATGCAGATACGCAGTATTTT	CASMTAGYADTQYF
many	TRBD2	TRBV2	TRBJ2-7	TGTGCCAGCAGTACTAGCGGGAATACCTACGAGCAGTACTTC	CASSTSGNTYEQYF
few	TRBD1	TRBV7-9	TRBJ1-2	TGTGCCAGCAGGCTCACAGGGGACAATGGCTACACCTTC	CASRLTGDNGYTF
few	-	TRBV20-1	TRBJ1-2	TGCAGTGCTAGTTACGGCCCCTATGGCTACACCTTC	CSASYGPYGYTF
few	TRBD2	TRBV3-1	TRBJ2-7	TGTGCCAGCAGCAAACCGGGACTAGGAATGGGCGAGCAGTACTTC	CASSKPGLGMGEQYF
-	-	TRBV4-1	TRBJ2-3	TGCGCCAGCAGCCAAGGTCGAGGGAGCGCAGATACGCAGTATTTT	CASSQGRGSADTQYF
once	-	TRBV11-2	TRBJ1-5	TGTGCCAGCAGCCACTATAATAGCAATCAGCCCCAGCATTTT	CASSHYNSNQPQHF